This is a list of T cell receptor beta chains from one sample in a study of T cell repertoires in cytomegalovirus infection. These receptors' targets are unknown. TCRdb used MiXCR to reprocess the reads, holding one entry per CDR3 protein. The sample contains about 770,000 distinct CDR3 sequences, just under 30% of which appear only once. Sequences were derived from cultured CD8+ T cells from PBMCs, sampled from culture after CMV antigen stimulation. The receptors originated from a human donor in good health (CMV status not recorded). Some clones in this sample may be carry-over from other donors' samples. The CDR3 runs from the conserved cysteine through the conserved F or W. A D gene is named only where the DNA matches it firmly. Clone size, where shown, is once, few, many, or a class for clones that have expanded.

size	length	J	D	V	CDR3	DNA
NA	17	TRBJ2-2	TRBD1	TRBV27	CASTHGPGQGYSGELFF	TGTGCCAGCACCCACGGGCCGGGACAGGGTTATTCCGGGGAGCTGTTTTTT
NA	17	TRBJ2-3	TRBD2	TRBV7-4	CASSLVSSGGAIHTQYF	TGTGCCAGCAGCTTAGTTTCCAGCGGGGGGGCGATCCATACGCAGTATTTT
NA	12	TRBJ2-5	NA	TRBV29-1	CSVVTEQETQYF	TGCAGCGTTGTAACGGAGCAAGAGACCCAGTACTTC
many	16	TRBJ2-1	TRBD1	TRBV12-3/TRBV12-4	CASSLDSGGSYNEQFF	TGTGCCAGCAGTTTAGATTCAGGGGGCTCCTACAATGAGCAGTTCTTC
NA	15	TRBJ2-1	TRBD1	TRBV7-6	CASSLGQGGRNEQFF	TGTGCCAGCAGCTTAGGACAGGGTGGCCGCAATGAGCAGTTCTTC
NA	14	TRBJ2-1	TRBD2	TRBV12-5	CASGLGGGDHEQFF	TGTGCTAGTGGTTTGGGCGGGGGGGATCATGAGCAGTTCTTC
NA	15	TRBJ1-2	TRBD1	TRBV4-1	CASSQDAGTGEGYTF	TGCGCCAGCAGCCAAGATGCCGGGACAGGCGAGGGCTACACCTTC
few	14	TRBJ2-1	TRBD2	TRBV12-5	CASGLSGGGNEQFF	TGTGCTAGTGGTTTGTCGGGGGGGGGAAATGAGCAGTTCTTC
few	16	TRBJ1-4	NA	TRBV10-3	CAISDPDSAQDEKLFF	TGTGCCATCAGTGATCCCGACAGCGCGCAAGATGAAAAACTGTTTTTT
NA	16	TRBJ2-1	TRBD2	TRBV2	CASSESAGGGFNEQFF	TGTGCCAGCAGTGAGTCTGCCGGGGGGGGATTCAATGAGCAGTTCTTC
NA	20	TRBJ2-4	TRBD2	TRBV19	CASSIGALAGALLAKNIQYF	TGTGCCAGTAGTATCGGGGCCCTAGCGGGGGCTCTCCTAGCCAAAAACATTCAGTACTTC
NA	15	TRBJ1-2	NA	TRBV12-3/TRBV12-4	CASSFGPNRNYGYTF	TGTGCCAGCAGTTTTGGCCCCAACCGTAACTATGGCTACACCTTC